This TCR beta chain was found in a study of OX40 agonist ivuxolimab in advanced cancers. Study-level background: The patients received ivuxolimab by intravenous route every 2 weeks at 0.01 to 10 mg/kg. Hepatocellular carcinoma, melanoma, renal cell or head and neck cancer affected the dose-escalation patients. Regarding the study as a whole: Fewer expanded clones were found on average in CD4+ than in CD8+ T cells. Partial responders at 0.1-3.0 mg/kg showed near-lowest clonal expansion.

Germline assignment: CDR1 SGHTA and CDR2 FQGNSA. The CDR3 covers 17 residues. The V end was cut by 2 bases, the J end by 0 bases, with 14 bases between. As for this clone: The antigen remains unidentified.

Here immunoSEQ multiplex PCR was the method, and the copy in TCRdb shows in-frame clones only, minus some. The sample lists 60,000 to 65,000 clones, 91% occurring once. The specimen comprised CD4+ or CD8+ T cells sorted from blood, sampled in a trial of the OX40 agonist ivuxolimab. The chain is built from TRBV7-2 and TRBJ1-3; D remains ambiguous. The receptor's source is an adult with an advanced solid tumor such as melanoma, head and neck, liver or kidney cancer. The CDR3: CASSLMSGVSSGNTIYF. CDR3 bases: TGTGCCAGCAGCTTAATGTCAGGTGTAAGCTCTGGAAACACCATATATTTT.